Each of the 10 T cell receptor beta chains below was sequenced from the same sample in a study of cytomegalovirus exposure and HLA in healthy donors. The PCR was carried out with 60 Vbeta primers and 13 Jbeta primers. Sequencing was performed with immunoSEQ multiplex PCR; in TCRdb, only in-frame clones are kept and a portion is missing. The sample has about 190,000 clones, roughly 77% seen once. The sample consisted of PBMCs. The receptors here all came from a man aged 35 to 55 in good health and CMV-seropositive.

This clone was counted only a few times. The V call is TRBV6-5, the J call TRBJ2-1; 8 nucleotides match TRBD2. Germline CDR1 MNHEY, CDR2 SVGAGI. The CDR3 covers 14 residues. Germline trimming cut 5 bases from V and 3 bases from J; bases unmatched to any gene: 3. The CDR3 loop reads CASSPGLDYNEQFF. DNA of the CDR3: TGTGCCAGCAGTCCGGGACTAGACTACAATGAGCAGTTCTTC.

The genes are TRBV7-8 and TRBJ2-2; D not certain. V shed 6 bases and J shed 4 bases, with 12 bases lying between them. The CDR3 has 14 residues. The germline CDR1 and CDR2 sequences are SGHVS and FQNEAQ. Here the CDR3 reads CASSFRRGTGELFF. The CDR3 region has the DNA TGTGCCAGCAGTTTCCGCAGAGGCACCGGGGAGCTGTTTTTT.

This clone was seen a few times. The chain joins TRBV27 to TRBJ2-1, with D perhaps TRBD1 (6 bases). The CDR3 covers 16 residues. Trimming cost V 3 bases and J 4 bases, with 16 bases left between them. CDR1 is MNHEY and CDR2 is SMNVEV in the germline V gene (reference sequence). The DNA for the CDR3 is TGTGCCAGCAGTTTCAGTACAGGGATTAGTTACAATGAGCAGTTCTTC. It encodes CASSFSTGISYNEQFF.

The J gene is TRBJ2-7, the V gene TRBV5-4; TRBD1 matches 7 bases. This CDR3 is built from 15 residues. The germline CDR1 and CDR2 sequences are SGHNT and YYREEE (reference sequence). V was clipped by 4 bases and J by 0 bases; unmatched bases: 7. The CDR3 sequence: CASSSRTGRSYEQYF. DNA for the CDR3: TGTGCCAGCAGCAGTCGGACAGGCCGCTCCTACGAGCAGTACTTC.

The rearrangement joins TRBV9 to TRBJ1-4; 9 bases match TRBD1. The CDR3 spans 15 residues. Trimming at V came to 3 bases and at J to 8 bases, leaving 8 bases not matched to a gene. CDR1 is SGDLS and CDR2 is YYNGEE in the germline V gene. This CDR3 reads CASSEGQGGREKLFF. Written as DNA, the CDR3 is TGTGCCAGCAGCGAGGGACAGGGAGGGAGGGAAAAACTGTTTTTT.

V and J are TRBV6-6 and TRBJ2-7, with TRBD2 matching 9 bases. The CDR3 loop spans 14 amino acids. Per germline, CDR1 MNHNY and CDR2 SVGAGI (reference sequence). J was trimmed by 2 bases and V by 6 bases; bases with no gene match: 5. DNA for the CDR3: TGTGCCAGCAGAAGCGGGGGGCCTCCCTACGAGCAGTACTTC. Its protein is CASRSGGPPYEQYF.

The rearrangement links TRBV5-1 to TRBJ1-2; 11 bases map to TRBD1. V shed 4 bases, J shed 8 bases, and the junction held 10 bases outside the gene matches. This CDR3 has 15 residues. Germline CDR1 and CDR2: SGHRS and YFSETQ. The CDR3 loop reads CASSPAADRGQGYTF. DNA of the CDR3: TGCGCCAGCAGCCCCGCCGCGGACAGGGGGCAAGGCTACACCTTC. The entire variable domain, with the rest obtained from reference TRBV5-1 and TRBJ1-2, is as follows: KAGVTQTPRYLIKTRGQQVTLSCSPISGHRSVSWYQQTPGQGLQFLFEYFSETQRNKGNFPGRFSGRQFSNSRSEMNVSTLELGDSALYLCASSPAADRGQGYTFGSGTRLTVV.

With regard to this clone: The same CDR3 can be traced to other DNA sequences in this sample. This chain joins TRBV7-9 and TRBJ1-2; TRBD1 agrees at 11 bases. Per germline, CDR1 SEHNR and CDR2 FQNEAQ (reference sequence). This CDR3 has 14 residues. V gave up 6 bases and J gave up 4 bases; unmatched junction bases: 4. The CDR3 nucleotides read TGTGCCAGCAGTTCCGGGACAGGGGGCTATGGCTACACCTTC. Its translation is CASSSGTGGYGYTF.

The chain has TRBV6-4 and TRBJ1-4; the match to TRBD1 covers 10 bases. The trim removed 3 bases at V and 7 bases at J, leaving 5 bases unmatched. The germline V gene has CDR1 MRHNA and CDR2 SNTAGT. The CDR3 loop spans 15 amino acids. CDR3 sequence reads: CASSEPGTGVEKLFF. Written as DNA, the CDR3 is TGTGCCAGCAGTGAACCCGGGACAGGGGTTGAAAAACTGTTTTTT.

The chain has TRBV7-9 and TRBJ1-4, with D possibly being TRBD1 (5 bases). CDR1 and CDR2 (germline): SEHNR, FQNEAQ (reference sequence). Trimming took off 4 bases at V and 5 bases at J, with 8 bases between the two ends. The CDR3 has 13 amino acids. DNA of the CDR3: TGTGCCAGCAGCTATGACAGAAATGAAAAACTGTTTTTT. Translating gives CASSYDRNEKLFF.